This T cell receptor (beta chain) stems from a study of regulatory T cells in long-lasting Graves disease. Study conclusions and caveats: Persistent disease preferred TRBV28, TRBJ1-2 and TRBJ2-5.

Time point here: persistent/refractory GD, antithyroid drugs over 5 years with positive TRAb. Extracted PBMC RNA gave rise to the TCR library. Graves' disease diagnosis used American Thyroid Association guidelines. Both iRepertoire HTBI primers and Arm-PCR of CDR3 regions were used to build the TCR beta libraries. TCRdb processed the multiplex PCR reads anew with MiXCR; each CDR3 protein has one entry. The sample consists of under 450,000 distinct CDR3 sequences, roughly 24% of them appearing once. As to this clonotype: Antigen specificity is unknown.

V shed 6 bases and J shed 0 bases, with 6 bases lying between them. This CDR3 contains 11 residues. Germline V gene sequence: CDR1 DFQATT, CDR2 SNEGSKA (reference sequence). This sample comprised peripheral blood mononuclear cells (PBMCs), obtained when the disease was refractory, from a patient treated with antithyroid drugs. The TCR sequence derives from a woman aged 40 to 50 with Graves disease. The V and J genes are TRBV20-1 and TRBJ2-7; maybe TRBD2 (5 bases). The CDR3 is CSARASYEQYF. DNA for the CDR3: TGCAGTGCGAGGGCCTCCTACGAGCAGTACTTC.